These 23 T cell receptor beta chains share one sample of origin, sequenced in a study of shared clonotypes between healthy human individuals. TCRdb's table, derived via immunoSEQ multiplex PCR, lists solely in-frame clones and lacks some. The data show about 460,000 clones, approximately 77% seen once. The specimen sequenced was PBMCs. Receptor source: a woman between 40 and 55 years old in good health. Some clones in this sample may be carry-over from other donors' samples.

V usage is TRBV19 and J usage is TRBJ1-1; TRBD1 aligns across 8 bases. The CDR3 totals 15 residues. V was pared by 7 bases and J by 1 base, with 8 bases of the junction left unmatched. Germline loops: CDR1 LNHDA, CDR2 SQIVND (reference sequence). Written as DNA, the CDR3 is TGTGCCAGTAAGCAGGGGGCGGCCTCGAACACTGAAGCTTTCTTT. This translates into CASKQGAASNTEAFF.

A word on this clone: A far larger clone lies a single base away; this is likely a read error. The chain uses TRBV14 and TRBJ2-7; the D is unclear. The CDR3 runs 12 residues. Germline V gene data show CDR1 as SGHDN and CDR2 as FVKESK. V was pared by 2 bases and J by 2 bases, with 4 bases between. CDR3 loop: CASSQSPYEQYF. The CDR3 bases are TGTGCCAGCAGCCAATCCCCCTACGAGCAGTACTTC.

V and J are TRBV19 and TRBJ2-1; the match to TRBD2 covers 7 bases. CDR1 is LNHDA, CDR2 SQIVND, per germline (reference sequence). After removal of 1 base from V and 0 bases from J, the junction contained 3 bases not matched to a gene. CDR3 length: 16 residues. As DNA, the CDR3 is TGTGCCAGTAGTATAGTCCCGGGAGGCTCCTACAATGAGCAGTTCTTC. The encoded protein is CASSIVPGGSYNEQFF.

This rearrangement joins TRBV7-6 to TRBJ2-2; TRBD2 agrees at 8 bases. Germline V gene data show CDR1 as SGHVS and CDR2 as FNYEAQ. Trimming took 4 bases from V and 0 from J; bases not matched to a gene: 4. The CDR3 spans 16 residues. CDR3 bases: TGTGCCAGCAGCTACGTGGGACTAGCGAACACCGGGGAGCTGTTTTTT. It specifies CASSYVGLANTGELFF.

The chain uses TRBV5-8 and TRBJ2-7, with 7 bases matching TRBD1. CDR3 size: 13 residues. Per the germline V gene, CDR1 is SGHTS and CDR2 is YDEGEE. The V gene end was trimmed by 4 bases and the J gene end by 8 bases; junction bases not matched to a gene: 9. The CDR3 reads CASSRQGNGKQYF. The CDR3 nucleotides are TGTGCCAGCAGCCGACAGGGTAACGGGAAGCAGTACTTC. The whole variable domain, remainder taken from reference TRBV5-8 and TRBJ2-7, is EAGVTQSPTHLIKTRGQQATLRCSPISGHTSVYWYQQALGLGLQFLLWYDEGEERNRGNFPPRFSGRQFPNYSSELNVNALELEDSALYLCASSRQGNGKQYFGPGTRLTVT.

This chain joins TRBV11-2 and TRBJ2-7, with D possibly being TRBD1 (6 bases). Germline assignment: CDR1 SGHAT and CDR2 FQNNGV. This CDR3 has 17 residues. The V and J ends lost 2 bases and 0 bases respectively, with 17 bases between them. The CDR3 is CASSLRAQGSSSYEQYF. For the CDR3, the DNA is TGTGCCAGCAGCTTAAGGGCGCAGGGGTCCAGCTCCTACGAGCAGTACTTC.

In regard to this clone: A read error is likely here: a far larger clone is one base away. The chain carries TRBV15 and TRBJ2-3; D may be TRBD1 (6 bases). Germline V gene data show CDR1 as LNHNV and CDR2 as YYDKDF (reference sequence). The CDR3 length is 18 residues. Trimming cost V 3 bases and J 0 bases, with 19 bases left between them. CDR3 DNA sequence: TGTGCCACCAGCAGGAAACCGACAGGACTCGGGAGCACAGATACGCAGTATTTT. It yields the protein CATSRKPTGLGSTDTQYF.

The chain is built from TRBV5-6 and TRBJ2-5; TRBD2 matches at 9 bases. Germline V gene sequence: CDR1 SGHDT, CDR2 YYEEEE. The CDR3 contains 17 residues. V shed 0 bases, J shed 2 bases, and the junction held 8 bases outside the gene matches. CDR3 in amino acids: CASSLVLSGSGQETQYF. The DNA for the CDR3 is TGTGCCAGCAGCTTGGTCCTTAGCGGGAGCGGGCAAGAGACCCAGTACTTC.

About this clone itself: Germline is not matched at one junction end, which may reflect a read error. V and J are TRBV6-5 and TRBJ2-2; maybe TRBD2 (5 bases). The CDR3 spans 12 residues. The germline V gene has CDR1 MNHEY and CDR2 SVGAGI. The CDR3 DNA follows: TGTGCCAGCAGTTACATAGCCGGGGAGCTGTTCTTT. Protein: CASSYIAGELFF.

The V gene is TRBV29-1, the J gene TRBJ2-1, with D possibly being TRBD2 (5 bases). V was clipped by 4 bases and J by 4 bases, with 20 bases between them. Germline V gene lookup returns CDR1 SQVTM and CDR2 ANQGSEA. This CDR3 is 16 amino acids long. CDR3 DNA sequence: TGCAGCGTTGGGGAATTGGAAAAGCGGACTTACAATGAGCAGTTCTTC. The encoded protein is CSVGELEKRTYNEQFF.

This clone turned up a few times. The chain is built from TRBV4-2 and TRBJ2-6; D not certain. Germline loops: CDR1 LGHNA, CDR2 YNFKEQ. The length of the CDR3 is 16 residues. The V end lost 0 bases, the J end lost 2 bases, and 8 bases lay between the germline ends. The CDR3 spells CASSQEGVTGANVLTF. Here the CDR3 DNA reads TGTGCCAGCAGCCAAGAAGGAGTGACTGGGGCCAACGTCCTGACTTTC.

The chain carries TRBV7-8 and TRBJ1-1; D is unresolved. V lost 2 bases to trimming and J lost 5 bases, with 9 bases between them. The CDR3 has 13 amino acids. Per germline, CDR1 SGHVS and CDR2 FQNEAQ. The CDR3 DNA is TGTGCCAGCAGCTTATTCGGAGGTACTGAAGCTTTCTTT. Its translation is CASSLFGGTEAFF.

In its sample, this clone was seen a few times. The chain joins TRBV30 to TRBJ2-7; D ambiguous. V lost 1 base and J lost 5, with 6 bases in between. There are 11 residues in the CDR3. CDR1 and CDR2 (germline): GTSNPN, SVGIG (reference sequence). The CDR3 protein is CAWSEGNEQYF. CDR3 in DNA: TGTGCCTGGAGTGAAGGGAACGAGCAGTACTTC.

The gene calls are TRBV9 and TRBJ2-6; no firm D call. CDR1 SGDLS and CDR2 YYNGEE come from the germline V gene. The germline V and J ends were trimmed by 4 bases and 0 bases, with 8 bases remaining between them. This CDR3 contains 15 residues. In DNA, the CDR3 is TGTGCCAGCAGCTGGGCCGACTCTGGGGCCAACGTCCTGACTTTC. Encoded protein: CASSWADSGANVLTF.

The J gene is TRBJ2-6, the V gene TRBV2, with D hard to call. Trimming took 6 bases from V and 0 from J, leaving 6 bases between them. The CDR3 runs 14 residues. Looked up from germline, CDR1 is SNHLY and CDR2 is FYNNEI. The CDR3 bases are TGTGCCAGCAGGCGAGTCTCTGGGGCCAACGTCCTGACTTTC. It is translated as CASRRVSGANVLTF.

The rearrangement uses TRBV6-1 and TRBJ1-2, with D perhaps TRBD1 (5 bases). The CDR3 has 12 amino acids. Germline CDR1 is MNHNS and CDR2 is SASEGT. V lost 8 bases and J 4 bases, leaving 11 bases between the germline ends. This chain's CDR3 is CASLGAGYGYTF. The CDR3 nucleotides read TGTGCCAGCCTCGGGGCGGGCTATGGCTACACCTTC.

J is TRBJ1-3 and V is TRBV29-1, with D maybe TRBD1 (6 bases). The CDR3 has 15 amino acids. Trimming pared 6 bases from V and 0 bases from J, leaving 15 bases between. In germline, CDR1 is SQVTM, CDR2 ANQGSEA. The CDR3 DNA sequence: TGCAGCGTGACACTGGGGGCCAACTCTGGAAACACCATATATTTT. Protein: CSVTLGANSGNTIYF.

The V gene is TRBV19, the J gene TRBJ2-1; 13 bases align to TRBD2. Germline-derived CDR1 and CDR2 are LNHDA and SQIVND (reference sequence). The CDR3 sequence is 15 residues long. V shed 10 bases and J 9 bases; nucleotides not matched to a gene: 12. The CDR3 loop is CATQTRTSGSVEQFF. In DNA form, the CDR3 reads TGTGCCACCCAGACCAGGACTAGCGGGAGTGTTGAGCAGTTCTTC.

This rearrangement joins TRBV7-2 to TRBJ2-3; 9 nucleotides align to TRBD2. Germline lookup yields CDR1 SGHTA and CDR2 FQGNSA. Germline trimming cut 3 bases from V and 2 bases from J; bases unmatched to any gene: 6. There are 16 residues in the CDR3. The CDR3: CASSLGSGGNTDTQYF. DNA of the CDR3: TGTGCCAGCAGCTTGGGTAGCGGGGGAAACACAGATACGCAGTATTTT.

This clone was seen more than once but under ten times. The chain is built from TRBV13 and TRBJ1-3; the D gene is possibly TRBD1 (5 bases). Trimming took 5 bases from V and 0 from J, leaving 8 bases between them. CDR1 and CDR2 (germline): PRHDT, FYEKMQ (reference sequence). CDR3 length: 14 amino acids. CDR3 coding DNA: TGTGCCAGCAGCGACAGAAGCTCTGGAAACACCATATATTTT. This translates into CASSDRSSGNTIYF.

Comments on this clone: This sequence is one base from a far larger clone and is likely a read error. The chain combines TRBV7-2 with TRBJ2-5; the D gene is possibly TRBD1 (5 bases). The CDR3 is 14 amino acids. Germline V gene data show CDR1 as SGHTA and CDR2 as FQGNSA. The DNA for the CDR3 is TGTGCCAGCAGGGCCAGGGCCTACTCAGAGACCCTGTACTTC. It yields the protein CASRARAYSETLYF.

Concerning this clone: A far larger clone lies a single base away; this is likely a read error. The genes are TRBV7-8 and TRBJ1-5; D call uncertain. The CDR3 spans 13 residues. Looked up from germline, CDR1 is SGHVS and CDR2 is FQNEAQ. CDR3 sequence: CASSSDLNQSQHF. As DNA, the CDR3 is TGTGCCAGCAGCTCGGACCTCAATCAGTCCCAGCATTTT.

J is TRBJ2-7 and V is TRBV6-1, with 7 positions matching TRBD2. The length of the CDR3 is 14 residues. The germline CDR1 and CDR2 sequences are MNHNS and SASEGT. Trimming took 2 bases from V and 6 from J; bases not matched to a gene: 7. Here the CDR3 reads CASSELAGVGEQYF. CDR3 in DNA: TGTGCCAGCAGTGAACTTGCGGGAGTAGGCGAGCAGTACTTC.